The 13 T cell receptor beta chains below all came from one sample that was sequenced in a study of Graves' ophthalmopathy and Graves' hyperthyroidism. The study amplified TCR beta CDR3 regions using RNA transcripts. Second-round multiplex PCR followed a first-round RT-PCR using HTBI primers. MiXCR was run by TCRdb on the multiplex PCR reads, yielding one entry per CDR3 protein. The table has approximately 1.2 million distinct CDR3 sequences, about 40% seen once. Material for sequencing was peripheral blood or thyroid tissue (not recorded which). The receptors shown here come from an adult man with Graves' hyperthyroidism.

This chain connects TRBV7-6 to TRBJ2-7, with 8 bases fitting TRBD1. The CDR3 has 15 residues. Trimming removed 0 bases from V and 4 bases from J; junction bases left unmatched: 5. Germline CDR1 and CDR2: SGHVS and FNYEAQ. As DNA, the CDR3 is TGTGCCAGCAGCTTAGCAGGACAGGGAAGGTACGAGCAGTACTTC. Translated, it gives CASSLAGQGRYEQYF.

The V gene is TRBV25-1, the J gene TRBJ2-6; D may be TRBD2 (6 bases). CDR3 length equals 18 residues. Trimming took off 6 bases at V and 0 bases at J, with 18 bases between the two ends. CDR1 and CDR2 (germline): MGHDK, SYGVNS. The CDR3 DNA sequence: TGTGCCAGCAGCCCCGCAACGGGGGTTGTCTCTGGGGCCAACGTCCTGACTTTC. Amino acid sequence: CASSPATGVVSGANVLTF.

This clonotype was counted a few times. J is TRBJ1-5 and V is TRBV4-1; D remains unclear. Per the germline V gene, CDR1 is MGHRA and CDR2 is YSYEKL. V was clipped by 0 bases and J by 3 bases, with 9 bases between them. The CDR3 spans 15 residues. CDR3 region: CASSQEGTLNQPQHF. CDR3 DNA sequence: TGCGCCAGCAGCCAAGAGGGAACCCTCAATCAGCCCCAGCATTTT.

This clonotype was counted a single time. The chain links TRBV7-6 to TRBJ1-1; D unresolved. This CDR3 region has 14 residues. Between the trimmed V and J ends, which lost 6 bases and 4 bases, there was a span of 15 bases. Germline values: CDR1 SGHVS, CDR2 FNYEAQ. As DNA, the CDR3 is TGTGCCAGCAGTTTATCCGGAGGGATCACTGAAGCTTTCTTT. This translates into CASSLSGGITEAFF.

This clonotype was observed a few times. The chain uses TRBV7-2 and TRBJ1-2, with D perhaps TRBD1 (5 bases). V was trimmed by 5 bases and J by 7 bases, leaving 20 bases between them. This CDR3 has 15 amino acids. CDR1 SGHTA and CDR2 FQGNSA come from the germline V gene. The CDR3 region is CASSQDTGVGGGYTF. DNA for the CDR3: TGTGCCAGCAGCCAAGATACGGGGGTTGGGGGTGGCTACACCTTC.

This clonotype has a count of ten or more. In nucleotides, the CDR3 is TGCAGTGCTAGAAGACGCAATCAGCCCCAGCATTTT. It codes for CSARRRNQPQHF. V is TRBV20-1 and J is TRBJ1-5; D is uncertain. Germline V gene lookup returns CDR1 DFQATT and CDR2 SNEGSKA (reference sequence). The CDR3 spans 12 residues. V was cut by 2 bases and J by 2 bases, with 4 bases left in between.

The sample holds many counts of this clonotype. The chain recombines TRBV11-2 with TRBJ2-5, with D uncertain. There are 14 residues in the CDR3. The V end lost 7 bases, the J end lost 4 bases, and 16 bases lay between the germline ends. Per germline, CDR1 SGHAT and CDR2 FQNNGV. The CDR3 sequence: CASTNQVVGETQYF. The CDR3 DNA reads TGTGCCAGCACAAACCAGGTGGTTGGAGAGACCCAGTACTTC.

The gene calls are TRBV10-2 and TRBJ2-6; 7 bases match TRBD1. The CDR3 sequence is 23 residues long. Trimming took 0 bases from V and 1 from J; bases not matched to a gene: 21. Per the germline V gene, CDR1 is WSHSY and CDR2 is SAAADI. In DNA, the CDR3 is TGCGCCAGCAGTGAGTCGAAGCCGGGACAGCTTCCCGTGGGACCGTCTGGGGCCAACGTCCTGACTTTC. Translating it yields CASSESKPGQLPVGPSGANVLTF.

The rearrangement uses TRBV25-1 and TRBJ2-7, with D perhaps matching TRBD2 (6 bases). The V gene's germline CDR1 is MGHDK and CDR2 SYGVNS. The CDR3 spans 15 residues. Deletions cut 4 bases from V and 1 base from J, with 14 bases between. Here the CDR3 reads CASSALEGFSYEQYF. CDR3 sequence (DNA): TGTGCCAGCAGTGCATTGGAGGGTTTTTCCTACGAGCAGTACTTC.

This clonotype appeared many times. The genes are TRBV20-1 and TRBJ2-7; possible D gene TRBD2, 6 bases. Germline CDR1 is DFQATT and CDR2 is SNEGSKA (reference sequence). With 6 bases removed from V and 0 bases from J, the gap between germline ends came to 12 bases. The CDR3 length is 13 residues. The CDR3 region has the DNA TGCAGTGCCAACAAACTAGCCTCCTACGAGCAGTACTTC. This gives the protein CSANKLASYEQYF.

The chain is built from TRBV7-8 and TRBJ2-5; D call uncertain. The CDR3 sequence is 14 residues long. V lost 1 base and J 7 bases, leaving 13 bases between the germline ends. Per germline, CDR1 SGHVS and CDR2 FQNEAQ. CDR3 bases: TGTGCCAGCAGCTTAGATTTAGCCAGCGTGACCCAGTACTTC. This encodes CASSLDLASVTQYF.

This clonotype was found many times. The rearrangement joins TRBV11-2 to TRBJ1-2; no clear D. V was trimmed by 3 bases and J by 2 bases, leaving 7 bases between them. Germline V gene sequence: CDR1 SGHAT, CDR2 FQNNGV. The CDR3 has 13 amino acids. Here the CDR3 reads CASSFGRNYGYTF. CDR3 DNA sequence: TGTGCCAGCAGCTTCGGGCGGAACTATGGCTACACCTTC.

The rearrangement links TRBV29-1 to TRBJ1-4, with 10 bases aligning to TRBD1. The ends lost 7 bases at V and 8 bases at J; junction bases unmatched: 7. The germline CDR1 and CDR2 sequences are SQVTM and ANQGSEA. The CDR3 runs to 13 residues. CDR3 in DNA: TGCAGCGCGGCCGGGACAGGGGACGAAAAACTGTTTTTT. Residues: CSAAGTGDEKLFF.